This is a list of T cell receptor beta chains from one sample in a study of regulatory T cells in long-lasting Graves disease. TCRdb re-called the multiplex PCR reads through MiXCR, storing one row per CDR3 protein. The data hold around 400,000 distinct CDR3 sequences, with roughly 24% observed a single time. The input for sequencing was peripheral blood mononuclear cells (PBMCs), taken when the disease was refractory, from a patient treated with antithyroid drugs. The receptor set was obtained from a woman aged 40 to 50 with Graves disease. CDR3s include the opening cysteine and the closing phenylalanine or tryptophan. Clone size is given for some rows only: seen once, a few or many times, or a class if the clone is expanded.

>.|TRBV20-1
CSARDSRLAAYNEQFF
>.|TRBV7-2
CASSFPTTYEQYF
>.|TRBV10-2
CASTPEREGTDTQYF
>.|TRBV11-2
CASSHIRAANTIYF
>.|TRBV20-1
CSAPWYNEQFF
>many|TRBV20-1
CSAPRGDTLGEQYF
>.|TRBV7-2
CASSHPGLASGQYF
>.|TRBV28
CASSSRPSGNTIYF
>many|TRBV2
CASRLTSGSYEQYF
>many|TRBV28
CASRPHLPQAFF
>few|TRBV7-6
CASSVGQSSSGANVLTF
>many|TRBV7-9
CASSRDYLQETQYF
>few|TRBV3-1
CASSPSARPDTQYF
>many|TRBV6-2/TRBV6-3
CASSYLGQGRTEAFF
>few|TRBV19
CASRHLLQGAGDYGYTF
>many|TRBV13
CASSYGTGKMTFF
>many|TRBV12-3/TRBV12-4
CASSPQTGGDYGYTF
>few|TRBV5-1
CASRSMISDAEAFF
>many|TRBV7-6
CASSSLTSGSYYEQYF
>.|TRBV9
CASSGFSSTDNSPLHF
>.|TRBV5-1
CASSLGLASPYKNIQYF
>.|TRBV5-1
CASSLGPQGGPETQYF
>.|TRBV6-1
CASSEFRKSYEQYF
>many|TRBV28
CASNIRGQNSYEQYF
>.|TRBV3-1
CASSPQRTGGNTEAFF
>.|TRBV20-1
CSANRGNQPQHF
>few|TRBV18
CASSPLGQDGYTF
>few|TRBV24-1
CATTGGSYNEQFF
>once|TRBV6-2/TRBV6-3
CATHGGWSAQLDYGYTF
>few|TRBV7-8
CATQTGTSYEQYF
>many|TRBV28
CASSTGGPNYGYTF
>few|TRBV20-1
CSAREWDKNTGELFF
>many|TRBV11-2
CASSPNRGGVTSYEQYF
>many|TRBV28
CASSPNLDRGNGQPQHF
>.|TRBV12-3/TRBV12-4
CASSFPSGTSGTDTQYF
>few|TRBV12-3/TRBV12-4
CASSLQPSRLAGDRYF
>few|TRBV27
CASSSGLAGGRETQYF
>many|TRBV5-1
CASSRSTGEAFF
>once|TRBV19
CASRQGETQYF
>.|TRBV20-1
CSARSASSYEQYF
>many|TRBV2
CASSFPGAGLRENIQYF
>.|TRBV5-6
CASSLGSSGTQETQYF
>.|TRBV3-1
CASSEAFGLAVKETQYF
>many|TRBV6-2/TRBV6-3
CASSYSPGPNYGYTF
>.|TRBV3-1
CASSQGGSSGNTIYF
>many|TRBV2
CASSEVGGWTGELFF
>few|TRBV3-1
CASSQGQGTLYEQYF
>.|TRBV7-2
CASFPGGSPGRVGELFF
>few|TRBV7-2
CASNLLAGGTDTQYF
>.|TRBV27
CASTAGTSGASWQFF
>many|TRBV2
CASRRPFFYGYTF